This entry lists 5 T cell receptor beta chains sequenced from one sample in a study of blood T cell repertoires in COVID-19. Clones were read by immunoSEQ multiplex PCR, and TCRdb kept only the in-frame ones, dropping some. The data hold 250,000 to 350,000 clones, with 88% observed a single time. The sample consisted of PBMCs or T cells enriched from blood (not recorded which). These receptors originate from a young woman who had recovered from COVID-19.

This chain joins TRBV29-1 and TRBJ2-2; a weak D match, TRBD1 (6 bases). This CDR3 is built from 13 residues. Germline CDR1 reads SQVTM; CDR2 reads ANQGSEA. V lost 4 bases to trimming and J lost 7 bases, with 13 bases between them. CDR3 coding DNA: TGCAGCGTTGGATCGAGAGGGGGCGGGGAGCTGTTTTTT. Translated, it gives CSVGSRGGGELFF.

The chain is built from TRBV5-1 and TRBJ2-2, with TRBD1 identical over 10 bases. This CDR3 region has 14 residues. After removal of 4 bases from V and 6 bases from J, the junction contained 3 bases not matched to a gene. The germline gives CDR1 SGHRS, CDR2 YFSETQ. This chain's CDR3 is CASSRDRGPGELFF. CDR3 bases: TGCGCCAGCAGCCGGGACAGGGGCCCCGGGGAGCTGTTTTTT.

The CDR3 reads CASSIWTGQGYTF. In DNA form, the CDR3 reads TGTGCCAGTAGTATATGGACAGGGCAAGGCTACACCTTC. The V gene is TRBV19, the J gene TRBJ1-2; 8 nucleotides agree with TRBD1. CDR3 length equals 13 residues. Germline CDR1 is LNHDA and CDR2 is SQIVND (reference sequence). Germline trimming cut 2 bases from V and 8 bases from J; bases unmatched to any gene: 4.

The chain combines TRBV18 with TRBJ2-3; TRBD2 matches at 7 bases. Germline values: CDR1 KGHSH, CDR2 LQKENI. With V trimmed by 0 bases and J by 1 base, 7 bases remained unmatched. The CDR3 sequence is 17 residues long. CDR3 protein: CASSPPMGSGGTDTQYF. In DNA, the CDR3 is TGTGCCAGCTCACCACCCATGGGGAGCGGGGGCACAGATACGCAGTATTTT.

The chain recombines TRBV30 with TRBJ1-1; TRBD1 aligns across 7 bases. This CDR3 spans 13 amino acids. Germline V gives CDR1 GTSNPN, CDR2 SVGIG (reference sequence). J gave up 10 bases and V 1 base, and 9 bases lay outside the gene matches. The CDR3 region is CAWSARATGLAFF. CDR3 DNA: TGTGCCTGGAGTGCCCGGGCGACAGGGTTAGCTTTCTTT.